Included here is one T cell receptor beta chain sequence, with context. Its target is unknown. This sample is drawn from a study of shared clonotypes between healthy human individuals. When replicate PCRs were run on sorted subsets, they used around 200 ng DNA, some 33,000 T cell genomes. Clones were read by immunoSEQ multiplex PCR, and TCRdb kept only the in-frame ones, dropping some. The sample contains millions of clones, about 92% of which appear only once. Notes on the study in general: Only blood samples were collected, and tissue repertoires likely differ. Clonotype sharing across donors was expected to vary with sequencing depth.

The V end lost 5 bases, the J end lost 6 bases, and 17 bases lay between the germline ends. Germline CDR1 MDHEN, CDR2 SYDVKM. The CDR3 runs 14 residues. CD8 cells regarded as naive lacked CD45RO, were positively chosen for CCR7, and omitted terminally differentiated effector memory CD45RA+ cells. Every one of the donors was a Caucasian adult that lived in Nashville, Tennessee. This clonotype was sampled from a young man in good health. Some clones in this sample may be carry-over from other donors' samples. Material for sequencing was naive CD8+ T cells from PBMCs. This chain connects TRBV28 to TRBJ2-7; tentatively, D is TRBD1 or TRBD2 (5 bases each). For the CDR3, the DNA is TGTGCCAGCAGTCTCGCTGGGACCGCGGGCGAGCAGTACTTC. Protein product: CASSLAGTAGEQYF.